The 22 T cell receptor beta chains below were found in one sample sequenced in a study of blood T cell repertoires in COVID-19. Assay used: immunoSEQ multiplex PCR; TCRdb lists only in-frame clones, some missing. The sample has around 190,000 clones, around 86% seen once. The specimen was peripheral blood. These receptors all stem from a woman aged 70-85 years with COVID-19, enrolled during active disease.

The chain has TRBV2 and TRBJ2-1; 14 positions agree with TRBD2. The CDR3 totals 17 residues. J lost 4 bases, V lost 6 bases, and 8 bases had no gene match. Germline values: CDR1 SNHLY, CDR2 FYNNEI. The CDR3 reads CASRKGLAGADYNEQFF. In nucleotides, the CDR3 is TGTGCCAGCAGAAAGGGACTAGCGGGAGCGGATTACAATGAGCAGTTCTTC.

CDR3 sequence reads: CASRRLAGVAWVGEQYF. CDR3 in DNA: TGTGCCAGCAGACGACTAGCGGGAGTCGCCTGGGTAGGCGAGCAGTACTTC. V gene TRBV27 combines with J gene TRBJ2-7; 12 bases line up with TRBD2. V trimming: 6 bases; J trimming: 6 bases; junction bases outside the gene matches: 15. In germline, CDR1 is MNHEY, CDR2 SMNVEV (reference sequence). This CDR3 is built from 17 residues.

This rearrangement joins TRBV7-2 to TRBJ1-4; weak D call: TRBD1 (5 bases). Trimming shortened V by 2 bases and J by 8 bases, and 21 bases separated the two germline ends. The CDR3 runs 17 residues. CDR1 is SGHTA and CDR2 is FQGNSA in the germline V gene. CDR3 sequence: CASSLPSIRGAGEKLFF. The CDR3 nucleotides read TGTGCCAGCAGCTTACCATCGATAAGAGGGGCGGGGGAAAAACTGTTTTTT.

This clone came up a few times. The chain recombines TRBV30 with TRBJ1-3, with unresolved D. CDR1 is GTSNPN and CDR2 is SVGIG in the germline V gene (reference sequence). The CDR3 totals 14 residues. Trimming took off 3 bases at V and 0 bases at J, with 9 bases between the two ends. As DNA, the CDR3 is TGTGCCTGGAGGCCCTCTAACTCTGGAAACACCATATATTTT. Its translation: CAWRPSNSGNTIYF.

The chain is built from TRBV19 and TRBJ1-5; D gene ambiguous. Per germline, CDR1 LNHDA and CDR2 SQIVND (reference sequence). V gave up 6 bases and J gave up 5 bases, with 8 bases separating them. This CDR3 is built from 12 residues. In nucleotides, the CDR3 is TGTGCCAGTAGAACGGACTATCAGCCCCAGCATTTT. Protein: CASRTDYQPQHF.

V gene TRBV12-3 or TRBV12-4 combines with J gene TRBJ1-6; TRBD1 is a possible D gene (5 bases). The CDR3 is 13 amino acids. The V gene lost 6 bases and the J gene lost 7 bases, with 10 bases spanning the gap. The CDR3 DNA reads TGTGCCAGCAGCCTTAGGGGAAATTCACCCCTCCACTTT. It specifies CASSLRGNSPLHF.

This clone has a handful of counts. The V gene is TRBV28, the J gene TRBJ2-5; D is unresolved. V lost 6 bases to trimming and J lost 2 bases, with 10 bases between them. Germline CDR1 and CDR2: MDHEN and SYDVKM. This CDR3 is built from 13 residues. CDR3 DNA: TGTGCCAGCAGCCCTAGACCGCAAGAGACCCAGTACTTC. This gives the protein CASSPRPQETQYF. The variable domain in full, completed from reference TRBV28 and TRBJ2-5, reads DVKVTQSSRYLVKRTGEKVFLECVQDMDHENMFWYRQDPGLGLRLIYFSYDVKMKEKGDIPEGYSVSREKKERFSLILESASTNQTSMYLCASSPRPQETQYFGPGTRLLVL.

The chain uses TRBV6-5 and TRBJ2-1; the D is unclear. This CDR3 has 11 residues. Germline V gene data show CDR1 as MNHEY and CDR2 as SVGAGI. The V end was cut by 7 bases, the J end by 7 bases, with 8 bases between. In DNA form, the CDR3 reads TGTGCCAGCACCTCTGTAAATGAGCAGTTCTTC. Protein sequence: CASTSVNEQFF.

CDR3 coding DNA: TGTGCCAGCAGTTTGGACAGGAGCTCCTACGAGCAGTACTTC. Its translation: CASSLDRSSYEQYF. The chain employs TRBV6-4 and TRBJ2-7; the match to TRBD1 covers 7 bases. V shed 5 bases, J shed 0 bases, and the junction held 4 bases outside the gene matches. This CDR3 is 14 amino acids long. The germline V gene has CDR1 MRHNA and CDR2 SNTAGT.

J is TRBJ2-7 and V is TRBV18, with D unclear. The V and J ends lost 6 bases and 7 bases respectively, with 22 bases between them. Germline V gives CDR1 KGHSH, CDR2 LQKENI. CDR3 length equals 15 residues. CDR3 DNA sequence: TGTGCCAGCTCTCTTACCCTCATGCCCTACGAGGAGCAGTACTTC. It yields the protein CASSLTLMPYEEQYF.

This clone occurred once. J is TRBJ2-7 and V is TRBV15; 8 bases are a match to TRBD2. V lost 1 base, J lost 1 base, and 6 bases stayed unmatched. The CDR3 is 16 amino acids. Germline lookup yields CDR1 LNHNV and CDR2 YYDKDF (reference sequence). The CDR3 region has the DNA TGTGCCACCAGCAGAGGGGGGGGACTAGTTTCCTACGAGCAGTACTTC. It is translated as CATSRGGGLVSYEQYF.

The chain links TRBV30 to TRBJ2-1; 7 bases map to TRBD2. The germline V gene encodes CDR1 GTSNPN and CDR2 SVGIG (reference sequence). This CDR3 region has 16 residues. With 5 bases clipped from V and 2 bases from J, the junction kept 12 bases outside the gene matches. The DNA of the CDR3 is TGTGCCTGGCTGGGCCCCCTAGCGGAGACCTACAATGAGCAGTTCTTC. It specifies CAWLGPLAETYNEQFF.

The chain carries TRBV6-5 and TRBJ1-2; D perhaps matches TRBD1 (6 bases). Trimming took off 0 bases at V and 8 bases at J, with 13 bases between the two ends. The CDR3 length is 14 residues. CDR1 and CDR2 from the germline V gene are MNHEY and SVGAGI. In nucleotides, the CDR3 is TGTGCCAGCAGTTACTCCGGGGGGGGGCAAGGCTACACCTTC. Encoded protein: CASSYSGGGQGYTF.

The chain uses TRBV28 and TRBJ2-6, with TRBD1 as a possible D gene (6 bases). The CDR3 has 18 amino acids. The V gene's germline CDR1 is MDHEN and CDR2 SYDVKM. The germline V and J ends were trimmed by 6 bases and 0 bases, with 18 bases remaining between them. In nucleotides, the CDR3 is TGTGCCAGCAGCCTCAGGGGCCTAAAACTCTCTGGGGCCAACGTCCTGACTTTC. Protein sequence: CASSLRGLKLSGANVLTF.

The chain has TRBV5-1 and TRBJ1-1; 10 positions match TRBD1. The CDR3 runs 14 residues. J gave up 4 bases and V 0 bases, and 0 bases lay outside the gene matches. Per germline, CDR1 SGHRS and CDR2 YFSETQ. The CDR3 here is CASSLGDRGTEAFF. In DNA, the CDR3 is TGCGCCAGCAGCTTGGGGGACAGGGGCACTGAAGCTTTCTTT.

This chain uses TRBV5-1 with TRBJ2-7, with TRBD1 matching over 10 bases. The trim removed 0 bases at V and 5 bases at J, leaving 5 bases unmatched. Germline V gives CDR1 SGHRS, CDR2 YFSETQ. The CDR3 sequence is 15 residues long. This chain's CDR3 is CASSLVGQGSNEQYF. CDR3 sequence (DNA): TGCGCCAGCAGCTTGGTGGGACAGGGGAGTAACGAGCAGTACTTC.

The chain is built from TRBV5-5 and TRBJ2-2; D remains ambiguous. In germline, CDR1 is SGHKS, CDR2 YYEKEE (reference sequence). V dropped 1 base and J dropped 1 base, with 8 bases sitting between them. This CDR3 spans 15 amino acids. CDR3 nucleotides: TGTGCCAGCAGCTTGCGCCAGATGAACACCGGGGAGCTGTTTTTT. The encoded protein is CASSLRQMNTGELFF.

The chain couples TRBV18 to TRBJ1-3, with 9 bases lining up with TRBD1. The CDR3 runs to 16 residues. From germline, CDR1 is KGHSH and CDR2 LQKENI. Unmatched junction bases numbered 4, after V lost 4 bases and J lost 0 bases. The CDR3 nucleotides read TGTGCCAGCTCACTGGGACAGGGCAGCTCTGGAAACACCATATATTTT. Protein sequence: CASSLGQGSSGNTIYF.

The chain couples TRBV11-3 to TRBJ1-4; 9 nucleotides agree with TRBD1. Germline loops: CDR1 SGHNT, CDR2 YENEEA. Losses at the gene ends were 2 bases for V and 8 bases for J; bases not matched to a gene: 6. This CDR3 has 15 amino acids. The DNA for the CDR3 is TGTGCCAGCAGCTTATATGGGACAGGGAACGAAAAACTGTTTTTT. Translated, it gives CASSLYGTGNEKLFF.

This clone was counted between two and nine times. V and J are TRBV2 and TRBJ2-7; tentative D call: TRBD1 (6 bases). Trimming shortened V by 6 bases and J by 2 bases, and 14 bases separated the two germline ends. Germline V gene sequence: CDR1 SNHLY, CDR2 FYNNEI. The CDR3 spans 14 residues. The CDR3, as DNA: TGTGCCAGCAGGTGGGGGACACCGGCCTACGAGCAGTACTTC. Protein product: CASRWGTPAYEQYF.

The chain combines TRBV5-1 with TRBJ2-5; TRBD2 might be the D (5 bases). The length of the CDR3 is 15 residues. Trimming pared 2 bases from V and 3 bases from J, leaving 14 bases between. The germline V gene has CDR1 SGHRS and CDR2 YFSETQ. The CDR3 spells CASSFGPAGKETQYF. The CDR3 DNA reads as TGCGCCAGCAGCTTTGGGCCCGCGGGCAAAGAGACCCAGTACTTC.

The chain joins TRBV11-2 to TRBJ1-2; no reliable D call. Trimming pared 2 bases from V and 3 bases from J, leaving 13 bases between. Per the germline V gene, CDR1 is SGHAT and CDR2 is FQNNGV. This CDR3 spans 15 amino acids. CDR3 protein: CASSLSWEAYYGYTF. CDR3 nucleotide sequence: TGTGCCAGCAGCTTATCTTGGGAGGCCTACTATGGCTACACCTTC.